The next 12 T cell receptor beta chains were all read from a single sample in a study of blood T cell repertoires in COVID-19. Libraries were prepared by immunoSEQ multiplex PCR; TCRdb keeps only in-frame clonotypes and omits some of them. The sample yields 150,000 to 200,000 clones, roughly 90% seen once. Input material: PBMCs or T cells enriched from blood (not recorded which). The receptor set was obtained from a woman aged 18 to 35 who had recovered from COVID-19.

CDR3 sequence reads: CASSFEGRNIQYF. CDR3 in DNA: TGTGCCAGCAGTTTCGAGGGCCGGAACATTCAGTACTTC. The J gene is TRBJ2-4, the V gene TRBV12-3 or TRBV12-4; D is possibly TRBD2 (5 bases). The CDR3 runs to 13 residues. V lost 3 bases, J lost 7 bases, and 10 bases lay in between.

This rearrangement joins TRBV4-1 to TRBJ1-2; D is undetermined. CDR3 length: 14 amino acids. With 4 bases removed from V and 5 bases from J, the gap between germline ends came to 14 bases. Germline V lookup: CDR1 MGHRA, CDR2 YSYEKL. The CDR3 sequence is CASSPANADYGYTF. The DNA for the CDR3 is TGCGCCAGCAGCCCCGCGAATGCGGATTATGGCTACACCTTC.

Many counts were recorded for this clone. This chain uses TRBV9 with TRBJ1-1; 7 nucleotides agree with TRBD1. The CDR3 length is 15 residues. The J segment lost 1 base and the V segment lost 0 bases, leaving 3 bases of the junction unmatched. Germline V lookup: CDR1 SGDLS, CDR2 YYNGEE. The CDR3 DNA follows: TGTGCCAGCAGCGTAGGGGGACAGAGGAACACTGAAGCTTTCTTT. It codes for CASSVGGQRNTEAFF. The full variable domain, in which reference TRBV9 and TRBJ1-1 provide the parts outside the CDR3, is DSGVTQTPKHLITATGQRVTLRCSPRSGDLSVYWYQQSLDQGLQFLIQYYNGEERAKGNILERFSAQQFPDLHSELNLSSLELGDSALYFCASSVGGQRNTEAFFGQGTRLTVV.

This clone showed up just once. The J gene is TRBJ2-6, the V gene TRBV5-1, with D hard to call. The CDR3 totals 15 residues. CDR1 is SGHRS and CDR2 is YFSETQ in the germline V gene. Deletions cut 1 base from V and 1 base from J, with 6 bases between. CDR3 in amino acids: CASSLTGSGANVLTF. The CDR3 bases are TGCGCCAGCAGCTTGACCGGTTCTGGGGCCAACGTCCTGACTTTC. The variable domain in full, with the rest retrieved from reference TRBV5-1 and TRBJ2-6, is KAGVTQTPRYLIKTRGQQVTLSCSPISGHRSVSWYQQTPGQGLQFLFEYFSETQRNKGNFPGRFSGRQFSNSRSEMNVSTLELGDSALYLCASSLTGSGANVLTFGAGSRLTVL.

The chain couples TRBV5-6 to TRBJ2-1, with D unresolved. Trimming removed 4 bases from V and 13 bases from J, with 18 bases in between. This CDR3 comprises 13 residues. Germline CDR1 and CDR2: SGHDT and YYEEEE. This CDR3 is CASSQNELSGQFF. The CDR3 DNA reads TGTGCCAGCAGCCAGAACGAACTTTCGGGTCAGTTCTTC.

This rearrangement joins TRBV7-3 to TRBJ2-3; D possibly corresponds to TRBD2 (7 bases). V was shortened by 1 base and J by 2 bases, with 19 bases between the two germline ends. Germline CDR1 reads SGHTA; CDR2 reads FQGTGA. This CDR3 has 18 residues. CDR3 residues: CASSLIGVRGPLTDTQYF. DNA for the CDR3: TGTGCCAGCAGCTTAATCGGGGTGCGGGGGCCTCTCACAGATACGCAGTATTTT.

The chain recombines TRBV6-5 with TRBJ2-7; D ambiguous. The CDR3 totals 12 residues. CDR1 MNHEY and CDR2 SVGAGI come from the germline V gene. The V end was cut by 5 bases, the J end by 7 bases, with 12 bases between. The CDR3 here is CASSTPGEEQYF. The CDR3 region has the DNA TGTGCCAGCAGTACGCCGGGTGAAGAGCAGTACTTC.

The rearrangement joins TRBV13 to TRBJ1-2; D is undetermined. The germline V gene has CDR1 PRHDT and CDR2 FYEKMQ (reference sequence). V was shortened by 0 bases and J by 2 bases, with 13 bases between the two germline ends. The CDR3 is 16 amino acids. CDR3: CASSLGSGYRNYGYTF. Here the CDR3 DNA reads TGTGCCAGCAGCTTAGGGTCGGGTTATAGAAACTATGGCTACACCTTC. Filled out from reference TRBV13 and TRBJ1-2, the complete variable domain reads AAGVIQSPRHLIKEKRETATLKCYPIPRHDTVYWYQQGPGQDPQFLISFYEKMQSDKGSIPDRFSAQQFSDYHSELNMSSLELGDSALYFCASSLGSGYRNYGYTFGSGTRLTVV.

The rearrangement links TRBV27 to TRBJ1-5; 7 nucleotides line up with TRBD1. The J segment lost 2 bases and the V segment lost 9 bases, leaving 1 base of the junction unmatched. CDR1 is MNHEY, CDR2 SMNVEV, per germline (reference sequence). The CDR3 extends over 12 amino acids. The CDR3: CASQGGNQPQHF. CDR3 sequence (DNA): TGTGCCAGTCAGGGGGGCAATCAGCCCCAGCATTTT.

V gene TRBV7-2 combines with J gene TRBJ2-1; weak D call: TRBD2 (5 bases). This CDR3 has 13 residues. Germline lookup yields CDR1 SGHTA and CDR2 FQGNSA. With 4 bases removed from V and 6 bases from J, the gap between germline ends came to 10 bases. The DNA of the CDR3 is TGTGCCAGCAGCTCCCCGCGGGTCAATGAGCAGTTCTTC. Protein product: CASSSPRVNEQFF.

CDR3 region: CASSLSGGGVGYTF. As DNA, the CDR3 is TGTGCCAGCAGTTTATCAGGGGGCGGAGTAGGCTACACCTTC. V is TRBV27 and J is TRBJ1-2, with 7 bases lining up with TRBD1. Germline CDR1 MNHEY, CDR2 SMNVEV (reference sequence). J lost 8 bases, V lost 0 bases, and 6 bases had no gene match. This CDR3 comprises 14 residues.

The V and J genes are TRBV4-1 and TRBJ1-2, with a tentative D call TRBD1 (5 bases). The CDR3 extends over 15 amino acids. The V gene's germline CDR1 is MGHRA and CDR2 YSYEKL. Between the trimmed V and J ends, which lost 0 bases and 3 bases, there was a span of 11 bases. The CDR3 DNA reads as TGCGCCAGCAGCCAAGAGGGAACAGGCCACTATGGCTACACCTTC. It is translated as CASSQEGTGHYGYTF.